This T cell receptor beta chain was identified during a study of cytomegalovirus exposure and HLA in healthy donors. The study's findings and limits: About 87% or about 30% of the time was how often most TCR beta V segments were productive, according to an earlier analysis. With further analysis later on, most CMV-associated TCR beta chains appeared HLA-restricted.

Details on this clone: Antigen unknown.

This CDR3 has 14 residues. The V and J ends lost 6 bases and 4 bases, in that order; junction bases with no gene match: 6. Per the germline V gene, CDR1 is SGHVS and CDR2 is FNYEAQ. PCR involved 60 Vbeta and 13 Jbeta primers. In the original workflow: As a later analysis found, there were 60 million to 90 million unique TCR beta chains, of which approximately 10 million were shared. Generated by immunoSEQ multiplex PCR, the TCRdb table keeps only in-frame clones and is missing some. V and J calls plus clone size are reproduced from that table; the DNA served to infer D and trimming. The top ten hold 1% of the sample, which has 200,000 to 250,000 clones, about 89% seen once.

The clonotype originates from a woman under 30 in good health and CMV-seronegative. The chain employs TRBV7-6 and TRBJ1-2, with 9 bases that match TRBD1. Sample: PBMCs. CDR3 residues: CASSLGQGTYGYTF. The CDR3 DNA sequence: TGTGCCAGCAGTTTGGGACAGGGCACCTATGGCTACACCTTC.